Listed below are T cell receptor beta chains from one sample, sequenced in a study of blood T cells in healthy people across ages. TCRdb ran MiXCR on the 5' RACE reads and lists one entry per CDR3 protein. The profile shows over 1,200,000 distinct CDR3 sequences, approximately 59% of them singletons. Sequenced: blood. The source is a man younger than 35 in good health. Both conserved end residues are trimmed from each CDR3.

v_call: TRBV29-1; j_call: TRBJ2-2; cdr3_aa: SVELGSYTGELF
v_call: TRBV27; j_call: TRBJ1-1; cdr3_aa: ASSLNPAANTEAF
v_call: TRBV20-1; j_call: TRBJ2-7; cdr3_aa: SASPGDRGAYEQY
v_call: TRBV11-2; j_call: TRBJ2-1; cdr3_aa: ASSLYVTGGGGEQF
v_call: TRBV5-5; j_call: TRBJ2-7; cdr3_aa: ASSLVQGRDEQY
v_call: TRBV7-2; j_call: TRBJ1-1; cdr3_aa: ASSLAPGTALAAF
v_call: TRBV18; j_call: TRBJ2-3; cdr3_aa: ASSPRDQNTDTQY
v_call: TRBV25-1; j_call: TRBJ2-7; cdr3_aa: ASSPDSVNYEQY
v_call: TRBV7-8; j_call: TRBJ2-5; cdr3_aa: ASSLGGTGSETQY
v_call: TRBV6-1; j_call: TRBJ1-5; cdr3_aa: ASSERGREHQPQH
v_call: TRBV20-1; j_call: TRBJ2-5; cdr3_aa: SARRIRQGVETQY
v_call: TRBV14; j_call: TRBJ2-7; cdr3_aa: ASSRDTVNYEQY
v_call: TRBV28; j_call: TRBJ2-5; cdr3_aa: ASSLKPFGTQY
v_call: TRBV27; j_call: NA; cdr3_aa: ASSVRMGTYEQY
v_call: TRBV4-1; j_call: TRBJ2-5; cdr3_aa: ASSSWRGGQETQY
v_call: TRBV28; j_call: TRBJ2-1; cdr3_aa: ASSVRTDNEQF